This TCR beta chain was captured by sequencing in a study of T cell repertoires in cytomegalovirus infection. Study background: HLA-B-restricted CMV epitopes that are well studied were used alongside recently identified HLA-C-restricted ones. Public TCR beta signatures marked donors with CMV infection and the matching HLA.

One entry per CDR3 protein results from TCRdb running MiXCR on the reads. The sample carries approximately 730,000 distinct CDR3 sequences, roughly 29% recorded once. With respect to this clonotype: The antigen remains unidentified.

General observations from the study: Frequencies of public TCR beta families were cumulated, and this identified carriers of CMV plus the relevant HLA. The response measured ex vivo was dominated by TCR beta clonotypes (HLA-C-restricted and CMV-specific).

V shed 5 bases and J shed 1 base, with 11 bases lying between them. This CDR3 is built from 15 residues. Germline CDR1 reads SGHTA; CDR2 reads FQGNSA. This TCR came from a human donor in good health (CMV status not recorded). Some clones in this sample may be carry-over from other donors' samples. The V gene is TRBV7-2, the J gene TRBJ2-2; D tentatively reads TRBD1 or TRBD2 (5 bases each). The sequencing used cultured CD8+ T cells from PBMCs, collected from culture after CMV antigen stimulation. CDR3 nucleotides: TGTGCCAGCAGCCACGGGACGGTGAACACCGGGGAGCTGTTTTTT. It codes for CASSHGTVNTGELFF.